The 27 T cell receptor beta chains listed next were all sequenced from one sample in a study of blood T cell repertoires in COVID-19 (dated by TCRdb to 2020 to 2021). Library preparation used the immunoSEQ multiplex PCR assay. The table comes from immuneACCESS by way of TCRdb, which keeps in-frame sequences with V and J called. Part of the clones is missing from these tables; in studies checked, under half for an unresolved V gene and the rest for unknown reasons. This sample lists some 250,000 clones; about four fifths were detected once. Jointly, the top ten make up around 2% of the sample. Material: peripheral blood. The source of these receptors is a man aged 25 to 45 who had recovered from COVID-19.

This chain connects TRBV7-8 to TRBJ2-5; D might be TRBD1 (6 bases). V lost 1 base to trimming and J lost 5 bases, with 11 bases between them. Germline V gene sequence: CDR1 SGHVS, CDR2 FQNEAQ. This CDR3 region has 14 residues. In nucleotides, the CDR3 is TGTGCCAGCAGCTTAGAGGGGCAGGGGGAGACCCAGTACTTC. Translated, it gives CASSLEGQGETQYF.

The gene calls are TRBV5-5 and TRBJ2-3; tentatively, D is TRBD1 (6 bases). Trimming stripped 2 bases from V and 4 bases from J, with 11 bases between. The CDR3 spans 14 residues. The germline gives CDR1 SGHKS, CDR2 YYEKEE (reference sequence). This CDR3 is CASSFSPGADTQYF. DNA of the CDR3: TGTGCCAGCAGCTTTTCTCCAGGGGCAGATACGCAGTATTTT.

The chain uses TRBV10-1 and TRBJ2-7, with D tentatively TRBD2 (6 bases). The germline gives CDR1 WNHNN, CDR2 SYGVQD (reference sequence). The germline V and J ends were trimmed by 0 bases and 4 bases, with 7 bases remaining between them. The CDR3 spans 13 residues. CDR3 in amino acids: CASSESGTYEQYF. The DNA for the CDR3 is TGCGCCAGCAGTGAGTCCGGGACTTACGAGCAGTACTTC.

The chain joins TRBV2 to TRBJ1-2; D might be TRBD1 (6 bases). Germline V CDR1 and CDR2: SNHLY, FYNNEI. V was trimmed by 2 bases and J by 3 bases, leaving 22 bases between them. This CDR3 region has 18 residues. The CDR3 protein is CASSESWQGSPSDYGYTF. CDR3 nucleotides: TGTGCCAGCAGTGAATCTTGGCAGGGGTCCCCCTCGGACTATGGCTACACCTTC.

This chain's CDR3 is CASSESEAGANTGELFF. The CDR3 region has the DNA TGCGCCAGCAGTGAGTCTGAAGCGGGGGCGAACACCGGGGAGCTGTTTTTT. The chain links TRBV10-2 to TRBJ2-2, with 8 bases lining up with TRBD2. The CDR3 totals 17 residues. Per germline, CDR1 WSHSY and CDR2 SAAADI. V lost 0 bases to trimming and J lost 0 bases; unmatched junction nucleotides: 3.

This chain joins TRBV10-1 and TRBJ1-1; 9 bases are shared with TRBD1. CDR1 is WNHNN, CDR2 SYGVQD, per germline (reference sequence). The junction had 3 bases not matched to a gene; V was cut back by 3 bases and J by 7 bases. CDR3 length: 13 residues. CDR3 residues: CASSDPTGGEAFF. Here the CDR3 DNA reads TGCGCCAGCAGTGACCCGACAGGGGGTGAAGCTTTCTTT.

The CDR3 here is CASSPIPGAYEQYF. The CDR3 DNA sequence: TGCGCCAGCAGCCCAATCCCAGGGGCCTACGAGCAGTACTTC. The chain employs TRBV4-1 and TRBJ2-7, with D perhaps TRBD1 (6 bases). Germline values: CDR1 MGHRA, CDR2 YSYEKL. This CDR3 comprises 14 residues. Trimming left V 4 bases short and J 2 bases short, with 12 bases between.

The chain links TRBV9 to TRBJ2-3; D ambiguous. The CDR3 has 15 amino acids. The V gene lost 0 bases and the J gene lost 8 bases, with 16 bases spanning the gap. Germline assignment: CDR1 SGDLS and CDR2 YYNGEE. In nucleotides, the CDR3 is TGTGCCAGCAGCGTAGTTCCAGAAGCTGGCGGTACGCAGTATTTT. This sequence encodes CASSVVPEAGGTQYF.

This clone was seen only once. The chain has TRBV11-2 and TRBJ2-5, with D unresolved. Germline CDR1 SGHAT, CDR2 FQNNGV. The CDR3 spans 15 residues. Trimming took off 4 bases at V and 5 bases at J, with 17 bases between the two ends. The CDR3 here is CASSSTFGLGETQYF. CDR3 in DNA: TGTGCCAGCAGCTCGACCTTTGGCCTCGGGGAGACCCAGTACTTC.

J is TRBJ2-1 and V is TRBV15; TRBD2 might be the D (7 bases). The V end was cut by 4 bases, the J end by 4 bases, with 17 bases between. The CDR3 is 16 residues long. CDR1 is LNHNV, CDR2 YYDKDF, per germline (reference sequence). This CDR3 is CATSNLAGAAYNEQFF. Written as DNA, the CDR3 is TGTGCCACCAGCAACCTGGCGGGGGCCGCTTACAATGAGCAGTTCTTC.

The chain recombines TRBV2 with TRBJ2-2, with a possible D match to TRBD1 (6 bases). Deletions cut 4 bases from V and 0 bases from J, with 12 bases between. Germline V gives CDR1 SNHLY, CDR2 FYNNEI. This CDR3 has 16 residues. This CDR3 is CASSAFGTTNTGELFF. For the CDR3, the DNA is TGTGCCAGCAGTGCTTTCGGGACAACGAACACCGGGGAGCTGTTTTTT.

This CDR3 is CASTNPGDSLTQYF. CDR3 DNA sequence: TGTGCCAGTACCAACCCTGGGGACTCTCTTACGCAGTATTTT. V and J are TRBV19 and TRBJ2-3; TRBD2 might be the D (6 bases). With 7 bases removed from V and 8 bases from J, the gap between germline ends came to 19 bases. CDR3 length: 14 residues. From germline, CDR1 is LNHDA and CDR2 SQIVND (reference sequence).

The J gene is TRBJ2-7, the V gene TRBV19; TRBD2 agrees at 9 bases. Trimming took 4 bases from V and 4 from J; bases not matched to a gene: 8. The germline V gene has CDR1 LNHDA and CDR2 SQIVND (reference sequence). The CDR3 has 15 amino acids. The CDR3 loop is CASSTSSGASYEQYF. DNA for the CDR3: TGTGCCAGTAGTACCTCTAGCGGGGCTTCATACGAGCAGTACTTC. Drawing the rest from reference TRBV19 and TRBJ2-7, the complete variable domain is DGGITQSPKYLFRKEGQNVTLSCEQNLNHDAMYWYRQDPGQGLRLIYYSQIVNDFQKGDIAEGYSVSREKKESFPLTVTSAQKNPTAFYLCASSTSSGASYEQYFGPGTRLTVT.

The chain couples TRBV5-4 to TRBJ1-1; TRBD1 is a possible D gene (5 bases). The V end was cut by 0 bases, the J end by 0 bases, with 6 bases between. Per the germline V gene, CDR1 is SGHNT and CDR2 is YYREEE (reference sequence). The CDR3 consists of 14 residues. The CDR3 is CASSLETVNTEAFF. DNA for the CDR3: TGTGCCAGCAGCTTGGAGACAGTGAACACTGAAGCTTTCTTT.

The chain couples TRBV11-2 to TRBJ2-5; 7 bases map to TRBD1. The junction had 1 base not matched to a gene; V was cut back by 3 bases and J by 3 bases. The V gene's germline CDR1 is SGHAT and CDR2 FQNNGV. CDR3 length: 13 amino acids. As DNA, the CDR3 is TGTGCCAGCAGCTTCGGACAGGAAGAGACCCAGTACTTC. The encoded protein is CASSFGQEETQYF.

The chain has TRBV18 and TRBJ2-6; 7 bases align to TRBD1. This CDR3 spans 18 amino acids. Germline values: CDR1 KGHSH, CDR2 LQKENI. V trimming: 6 bases; J trimming: 1 base; junction bases outside the gene matches: 12. The CDR3, as DNA: TGTGCCAGCTCCGGACAGGAGTCTATTAAATCTGGGGCCAACGTCCTGACTTTC. It encodes CASSGQESIKSGANVLTF. Based on the CDR3 plus reference TRBV18 and TRBJ2-6, the full variable domain is NAGVMQNPRHLVRRRGQEARLRCSPMKGHSHVYWYRQLPEEGLKFMVYLQKENIIDESGMPKERFSAEFPKEGPSILRIQQVVRGDSAAYFCASSGQESIKSGANVLTFGAGSRLTVL.

V usage is TRBV13 and J usage is TRBJ2-1, with D possibly TRBD1 on 6 matching bases. Trimming pared 4 bases from V and 0 bases from J, leaving 19 bases between. The CDR3 runs to 18 residues. Germline-derived CDR1 and CDR2 are PRHDT and FYEKMQ (reference sequence). The CDR3 region has the DNA TGTGCCAGCAGCTCTACCCTTCTAGAGGGGGACTCCTACAATGAGCAGTTCTTC. Residues: CASSSTLLEGDSYNEQFF.

The V and J genes are TRBV7-9 and TRBJ1-1, with D maybe TRBD1 (5 bases). The V and J ends lost 1 base and 7 bases respectively, with 16 bases between them. The germline V gene has CDR1 SEHNR and CDR2 FQNEAQ (reference sequence). The CDR3 has 15 residues. Here the CDR3 DNA reads TGTGCCAGCAGCTTAGGGTTAGGAGGGGCTGGTGAAGCTTTCTTT. Encoded protein: CASSLGLGGAGEAFF. Full variable domain (remainder filled in from reference TRBV7-9 and TRBJ1-1): DTGVSQNPRHKITKRGQNVTFRCDPISEHNRLYWYRQTLGQGPEFLTYFQNEAQLEKSRLLSDRFSAERPKGSFSTLEIQRTEQGDSAMYLCASSLGLGGAGEAFFGQGTRLTVV.

This clone has only a few counts. The chain combines TRBV9 with TRBJ2-2; the D is unclear. This CDR3 spans 16 amino acids. Trimming left V 4 bases short and J 4 bases short, with 17 bases between. Germline V gene lookup returns CDR1 SGDLS and CDR2 YYNGEE. The CDR3 DNA follows: TGTGCCAGCAGCCCGACCCACTCCCGCGGCACCGGGGAGCTGTTTTTT. It encodes CASSPTHSRGTGELFF.

The V gene is TRBV11-3, the J gene TRBJ2-2; unclear D gene. With 5 bases removed from V and 7 bases from J, the gap between germline ends came to 11 bases. This CDR3 has 13 amino acids. Looked up from germline, CDR1 is SGHNT and CDR2 is YENEEA. This chain's CDR3 is CASSPTPGGELFF. DNA of the CDR3: TGTGCCAGCAGCCCAACACCTGGCGGGGAGCTGTTTTTT.

The rearrangement joins TRBV18 to TRBJ1-1; TRBD1 aligns across 9 bases. CDR1 and CDR2 (germline): KGHSH, LQKENI. Trimming at V came to 4 bases and at J to 5 bases, leaving 8 bases not matched to a gene. This CDR3 region has 15 residues. CDR3 residues: CASSLSTGGLTEAFF. The DNA for the CDR3 is TGTGCCAGCTCACTCTCGACAGGGGGGTTGACTGAAGCTTTCTTT.

This clone turned up a few times. The chain links TRBV11-2 to TRBJ2-2, with a weak D call TRBD2 (5 bases). The V end lost 6 bases, the J end lost 2 bases, and 10 bases lay between the germline ends. In germline, CDR1 is SGHAT, CDR2 FQNNGV. This CDR3 spans 14 amino acids. The CDR3 spells CASRRAYNTGELFF. In nucleotides, the CDR3 is TGTGCCAGCAGGCGGGCTTATAACACCGGGGAGCTGTTTTTT.

The chain uses TRBV9 and TRBJ1-5; D possibly corresponds to TRBD1 (6 bases). The CDR3 length is 15 residues. Germline-derived CDR1 and CDR2 are SGDLS and YYNGEE. The V end was cut by 4 bases, the J end by 6 bases, with 17 bases between. This chain's CDR3 is CASSQRGGLGQPQHF. CDR3 nucleotides: TGTGCCAGCAGCCAAAGGGGGGGTCTGGGTCAGCCCCAGCATTTT.

This clone has only a few counts. The genes are TRBV3-1 (or the pseudogene TRBV3-2) and TRBJ2-1; 7 bases line up with TRBD2. CDR1 LGHDT and CDR2 YNNKEL come from the germline V gene (reference sequence). Unmatched junction bases numbered 0, after V lost 3 bases and J lost 1 base. The CDR3 contains 14 residues. CDR3 amino acids: CASSQRGSYNEQFF. The CDR3 DNA sequence: TGTGCCAGCAGCCAGCGGGGGTCCTACAATGAGCAGTTCTTC.

About this clone: Other nucleotide sequences in the sample specify the same CDR3. This rearrangement joins TRBV5-1 to TRBJ2-7; 11 bases are a match to TRBD1. Germline values: CDR1 SGHRS, CDR2 YFSETQ. CDR3 length equals 13 residues. Trimming at V came to 4 bases and at J to 4 bases, leaving 1 base not matched to a gene. CDR3 coding DNA: TGCGCCAGCAGCCGGGACAGGGGGTACGAGCAGTACTTC. As protein: CASSRDRGYEQYF.

The rearrangement joins TRBV6-1 to TRBJ2-7, with 10 bases lining up with TRBD1. The CDR3 is made up of 17 amino acids. The junction had 11 bases not matched to a gene; V was cut back by 2 bases and J by 4 bases. In germline, CDR1 is MNHNS, CDR2 SASEGT. The DNA for the CDR3 is TGTGCCAGCAGTGAATACGCCGGGACAGGGGCAAGTTACGAGCAGTACGTC. This encodes CASSEYAGTGASYEQYV.

This clone appeared once. The chain is built from TRBV11-2 and TRBJ2-5; no clear D gene. Germline V gene sequence: CDR1 SGHAT, CDR2 FQNNGV. This CDR3 contains 12 residues. V lost 1 base, J lost 4 bases, and 4 bases lay in between. The CDR3 DNA reads TGTGCCAGCAGCTTAGCGGGAGAGACCCAGTACTTC. Translated: CASSLAGETQYF.